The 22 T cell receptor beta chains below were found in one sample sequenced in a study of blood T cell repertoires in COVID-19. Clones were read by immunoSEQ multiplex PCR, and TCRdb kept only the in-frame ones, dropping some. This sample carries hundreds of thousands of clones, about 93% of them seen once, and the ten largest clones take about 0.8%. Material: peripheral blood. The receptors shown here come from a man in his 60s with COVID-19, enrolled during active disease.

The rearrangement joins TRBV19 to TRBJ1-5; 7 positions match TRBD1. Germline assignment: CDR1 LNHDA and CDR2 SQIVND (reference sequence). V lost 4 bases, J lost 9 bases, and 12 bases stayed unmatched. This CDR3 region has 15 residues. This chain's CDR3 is CASSRETGQRGPQHF. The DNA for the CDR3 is TGTGCCAGTAGTAGAGAGACAGGGCAGCGTGGGCCCCAGCATTTT.

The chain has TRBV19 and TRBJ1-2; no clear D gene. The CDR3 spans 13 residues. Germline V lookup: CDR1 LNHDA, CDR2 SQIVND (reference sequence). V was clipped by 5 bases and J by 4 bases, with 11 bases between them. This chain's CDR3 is CASSPEPSYGYTF. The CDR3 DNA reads TGTGCCAGTAGTCCCGAACCCAGCTATGGCTACACCTTC.

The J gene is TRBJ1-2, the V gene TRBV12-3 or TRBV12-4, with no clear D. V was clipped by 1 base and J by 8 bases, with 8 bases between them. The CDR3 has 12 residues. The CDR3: CASSLDSRGYTF. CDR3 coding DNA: TGTGCCAGCAGTTTAGACAGTCGGGGCTACACCTTC.

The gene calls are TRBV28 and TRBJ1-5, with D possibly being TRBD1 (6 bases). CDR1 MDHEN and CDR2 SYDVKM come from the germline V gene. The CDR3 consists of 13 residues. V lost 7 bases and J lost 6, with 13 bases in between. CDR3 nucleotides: TGTGCCAGCATCTTACAGGGAACTCAGCCCCAGCATTTT. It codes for CASILQGTQPQHF.

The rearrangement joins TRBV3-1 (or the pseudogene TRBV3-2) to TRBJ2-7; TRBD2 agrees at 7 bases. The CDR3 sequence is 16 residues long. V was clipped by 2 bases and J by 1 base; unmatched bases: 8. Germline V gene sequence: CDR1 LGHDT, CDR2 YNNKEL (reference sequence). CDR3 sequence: CASSQMIAGNSYEQYF. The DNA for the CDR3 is TGTGCCAGCAGCCAAATGATAGCGGGTAATTCCTACGAGCAGTACTTC.

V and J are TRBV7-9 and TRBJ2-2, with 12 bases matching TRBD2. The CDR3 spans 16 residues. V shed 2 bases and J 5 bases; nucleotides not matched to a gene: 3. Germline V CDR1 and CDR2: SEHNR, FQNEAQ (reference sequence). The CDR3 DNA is TGTGCCAGCAGCTTATCTAGCGGGAGGGGAACCGGGGAGCTGTTTTTT. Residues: CASSLSSGRGTGELFF.

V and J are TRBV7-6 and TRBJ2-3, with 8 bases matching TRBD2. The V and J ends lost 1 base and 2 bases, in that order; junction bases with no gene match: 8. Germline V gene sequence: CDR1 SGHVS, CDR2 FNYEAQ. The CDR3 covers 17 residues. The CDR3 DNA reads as TGTGCCAGCAGCTTAGAGCCCAGCGGGGGCCACACAGATACGCAGTATTTT. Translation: CASSLEPSGGHTDTQYF.

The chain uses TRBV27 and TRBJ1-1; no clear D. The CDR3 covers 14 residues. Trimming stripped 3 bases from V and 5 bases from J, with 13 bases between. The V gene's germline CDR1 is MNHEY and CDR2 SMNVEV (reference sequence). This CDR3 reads CASSFSGGRTEAFF. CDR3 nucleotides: TGTGCCAGCAGTTTCTCGGGAGGGAGGACTGAAGCTTTCTTT.

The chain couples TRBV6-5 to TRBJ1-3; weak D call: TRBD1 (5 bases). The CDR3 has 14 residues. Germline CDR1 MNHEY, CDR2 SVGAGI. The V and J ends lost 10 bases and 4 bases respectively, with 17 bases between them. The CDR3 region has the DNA TGTGCCACCCGCCCCGGGACTGGAGGAAACACCATATATTTT. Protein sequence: CATRPGTGGNTIYF.

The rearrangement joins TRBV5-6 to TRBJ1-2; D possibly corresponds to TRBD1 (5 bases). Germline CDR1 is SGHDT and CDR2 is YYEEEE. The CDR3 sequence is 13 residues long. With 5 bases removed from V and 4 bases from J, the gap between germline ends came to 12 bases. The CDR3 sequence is CASRWGGSYGYTF. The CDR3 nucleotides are TGTGCCAGCAGGTGGGGCGGATCCTATGGCTACACCTTC.

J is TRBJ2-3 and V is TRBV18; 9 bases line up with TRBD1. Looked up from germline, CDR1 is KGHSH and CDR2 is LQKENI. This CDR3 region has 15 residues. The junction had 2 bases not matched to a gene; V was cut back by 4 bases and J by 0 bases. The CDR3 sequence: CASSRDRASTDTQYF. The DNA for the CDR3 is TGTGCCAGCTCACGGGACAGGGCCAGCACAGATACGCAGTATTTT. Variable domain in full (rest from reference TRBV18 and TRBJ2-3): NAGVMQNPRHLVRRRGQEARLRCSPMKGHSHVYWYRQLPEEGLKFMVYLQKENIIDESGMPKERFSAEFPKEGPSILRIQQVVRGDSAAYFCASSRDRASTDTQYFGPGTRLTVL.

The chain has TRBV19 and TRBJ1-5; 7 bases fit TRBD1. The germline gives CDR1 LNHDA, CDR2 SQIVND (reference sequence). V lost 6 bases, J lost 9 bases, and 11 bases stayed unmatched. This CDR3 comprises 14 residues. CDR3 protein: CASRPSIHRGPQHF. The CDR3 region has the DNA TGTGCCAGTAGACCTAGCATCCACAGGGGGCCCCAGCATTTT.

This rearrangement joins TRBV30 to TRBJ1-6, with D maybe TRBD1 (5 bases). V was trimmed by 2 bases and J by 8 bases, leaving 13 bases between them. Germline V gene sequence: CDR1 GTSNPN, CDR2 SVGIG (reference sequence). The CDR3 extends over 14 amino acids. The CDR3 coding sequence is TGTGCCTGGAGTAACAGGTTGGCGGATTCACCCCTCCACTTT. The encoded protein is CAWSNRLADSPLHF.

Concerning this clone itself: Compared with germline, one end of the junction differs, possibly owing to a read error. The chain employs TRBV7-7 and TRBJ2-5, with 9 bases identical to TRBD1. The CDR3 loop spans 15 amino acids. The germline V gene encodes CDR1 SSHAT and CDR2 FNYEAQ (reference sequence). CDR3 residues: CASSSRTGTGETQYF. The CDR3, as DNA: TGTGCTAGCAGCTCCCGGACAGGGACAGGGGAGACCCAGTACTTC.

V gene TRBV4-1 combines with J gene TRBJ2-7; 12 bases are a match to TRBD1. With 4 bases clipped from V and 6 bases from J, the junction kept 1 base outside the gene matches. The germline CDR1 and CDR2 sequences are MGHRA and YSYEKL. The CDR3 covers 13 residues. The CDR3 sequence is CASSRDRGPEQYF. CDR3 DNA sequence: TGCGCCAGCAGCCGGGACAGGGGGCCCGAGCAGTACTTC.

The DNA of the CDR3 is TGTGCCAGTAGATTCACCGGAACAGGGGGCCATGAGCAGTTCTTC. Translated: CASRFTGTGGHEQFF. The gene calls are TRBV19 and TRBJ2-1, with 9 bases aligning to TRBD1. The CDR3 is 15 amino acids. The germline CDR1 and CDR2 sequences are LNHDA and SQIVND (reference sequence). Trimming at V came to 6 bases and at J to 8 bases, leaving 11 bases not matched to a gene.

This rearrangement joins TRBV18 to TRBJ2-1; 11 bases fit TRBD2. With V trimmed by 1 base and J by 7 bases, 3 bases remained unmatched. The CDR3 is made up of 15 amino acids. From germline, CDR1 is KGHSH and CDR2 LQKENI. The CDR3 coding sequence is TGTGCCAGCTCACCACTTAGCGGGGGGGTTAATGAGCAGTTCTTC. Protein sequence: CASSPLSGGVNEQFF. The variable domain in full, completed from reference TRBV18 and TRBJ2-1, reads NAGVMQNPRHLVRRRGQEARLRCSPMKGHSHVYWYRQLPEEGLKFMVYLQKENIIDESGMPKERFSAEFPKEGPSILRIQQVVRGDSAAYFCASSPLSGGVNEQFFGPGTRLTVL.

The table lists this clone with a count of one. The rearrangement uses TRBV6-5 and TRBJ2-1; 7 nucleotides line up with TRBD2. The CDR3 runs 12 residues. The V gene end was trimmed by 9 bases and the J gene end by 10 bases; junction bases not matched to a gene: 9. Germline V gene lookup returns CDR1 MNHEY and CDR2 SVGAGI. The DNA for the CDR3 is TGTGCCAGTATGAGCGGGGTTTCGGAGCAGTTCTTC. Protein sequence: CASMSGVSEQFF.

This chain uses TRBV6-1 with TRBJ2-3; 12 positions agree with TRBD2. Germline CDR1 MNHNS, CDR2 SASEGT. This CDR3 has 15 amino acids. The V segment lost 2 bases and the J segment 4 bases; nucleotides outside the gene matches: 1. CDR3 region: CASSELAGGPDTQYF. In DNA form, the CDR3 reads TGTGCCAGCAGTGAACTAGCGGGAGGGCCAGATACGCAGTATTTT.

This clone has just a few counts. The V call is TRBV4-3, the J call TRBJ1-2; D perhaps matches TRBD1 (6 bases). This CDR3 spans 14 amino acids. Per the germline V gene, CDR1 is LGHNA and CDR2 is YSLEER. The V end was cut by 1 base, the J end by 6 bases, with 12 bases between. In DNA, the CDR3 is TGCGCCAGCAGCCAAGTGGGGGGGCGCGATGGCTACACCTTC. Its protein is CASSQVGGRDGYTF.

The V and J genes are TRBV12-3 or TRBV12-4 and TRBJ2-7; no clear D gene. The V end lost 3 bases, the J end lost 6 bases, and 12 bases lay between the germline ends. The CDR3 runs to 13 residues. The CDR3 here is CASSFLGVSEQYF. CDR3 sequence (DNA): TGTGCCAGCAGTTTTCTCGGTGTTTCCGAGCAGTACTTC.

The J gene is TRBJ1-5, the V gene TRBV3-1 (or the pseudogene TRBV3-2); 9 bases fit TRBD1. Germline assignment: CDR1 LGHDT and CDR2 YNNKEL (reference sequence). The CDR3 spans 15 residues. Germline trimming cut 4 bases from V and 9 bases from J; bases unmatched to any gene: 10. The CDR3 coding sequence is TGTGCCAGCAGCCGGGACAGGGTTGGGGGGGCGCCCCAGCATTTT. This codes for CASSRDRVGGAPQHF.